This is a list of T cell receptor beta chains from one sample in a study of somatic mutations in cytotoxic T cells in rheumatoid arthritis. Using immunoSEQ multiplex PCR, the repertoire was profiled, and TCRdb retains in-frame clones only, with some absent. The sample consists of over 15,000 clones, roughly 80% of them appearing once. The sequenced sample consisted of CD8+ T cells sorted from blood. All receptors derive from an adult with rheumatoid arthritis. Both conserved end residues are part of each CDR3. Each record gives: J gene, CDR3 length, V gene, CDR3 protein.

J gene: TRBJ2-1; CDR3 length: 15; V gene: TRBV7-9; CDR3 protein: CASSRINSDRGEQFF
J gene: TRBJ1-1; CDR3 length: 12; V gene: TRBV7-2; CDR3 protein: CASSLGAAEAFF
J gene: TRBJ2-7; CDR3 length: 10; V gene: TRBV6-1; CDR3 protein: CASSIYEQYF
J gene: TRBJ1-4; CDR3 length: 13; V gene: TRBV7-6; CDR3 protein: CASSAAGSEKLFF
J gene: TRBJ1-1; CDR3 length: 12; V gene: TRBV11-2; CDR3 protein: CASSLQTGEAFF
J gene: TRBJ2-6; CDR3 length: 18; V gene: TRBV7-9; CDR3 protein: CASSFNSGGVSGANVLTF
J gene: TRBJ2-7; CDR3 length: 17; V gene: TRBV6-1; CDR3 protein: CASSGSGQRFSLYEQYF
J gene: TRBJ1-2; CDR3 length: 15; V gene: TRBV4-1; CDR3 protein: CASSQDPAGPYGYTF
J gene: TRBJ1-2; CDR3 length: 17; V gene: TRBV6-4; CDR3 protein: CASSDYAGQESNYGYTF
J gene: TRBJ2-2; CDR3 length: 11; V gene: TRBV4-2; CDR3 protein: CASSQGWELFF
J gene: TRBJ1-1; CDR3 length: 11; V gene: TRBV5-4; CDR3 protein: CASSLGAEAFF
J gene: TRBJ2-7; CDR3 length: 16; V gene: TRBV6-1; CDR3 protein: CASSEDVLAGVYEQYF
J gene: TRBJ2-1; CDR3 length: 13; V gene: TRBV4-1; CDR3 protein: CASSQKTSYEQFF
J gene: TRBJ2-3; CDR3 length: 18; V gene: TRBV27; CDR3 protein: CASSPPGQPPPSTDTQYF
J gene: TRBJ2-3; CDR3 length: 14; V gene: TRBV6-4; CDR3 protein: CASAASGASDTQYF
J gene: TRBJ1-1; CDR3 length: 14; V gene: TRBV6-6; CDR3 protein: CASSLQGAFTEAFF
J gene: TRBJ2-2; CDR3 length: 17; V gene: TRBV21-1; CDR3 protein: CASSPGDSTFRTGELFF
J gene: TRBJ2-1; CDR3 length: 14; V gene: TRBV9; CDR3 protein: CASSVDGQHNEQFF
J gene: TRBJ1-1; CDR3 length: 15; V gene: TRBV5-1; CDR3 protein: CASIDRGRWNTEAFF
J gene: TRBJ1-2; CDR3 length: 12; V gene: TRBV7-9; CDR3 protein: CASSFLGSTLSF
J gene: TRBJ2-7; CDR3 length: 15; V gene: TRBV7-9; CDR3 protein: CASRPGLVSSYEQYF
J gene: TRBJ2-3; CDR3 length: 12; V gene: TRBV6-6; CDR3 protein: CASRGGPDTQYF
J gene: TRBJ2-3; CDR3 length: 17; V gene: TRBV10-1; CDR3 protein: CASSDLDTLLPTDTQYF
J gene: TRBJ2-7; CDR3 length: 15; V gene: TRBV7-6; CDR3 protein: CASSFGTGGTYEQYF
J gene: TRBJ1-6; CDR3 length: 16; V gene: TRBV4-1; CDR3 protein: CASSQEQRSPNSPLHF
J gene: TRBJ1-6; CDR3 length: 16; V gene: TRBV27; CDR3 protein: CASSSAGSPYNSPLHF
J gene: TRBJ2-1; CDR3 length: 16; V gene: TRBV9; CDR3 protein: CASSTTRDRGGNEQFF
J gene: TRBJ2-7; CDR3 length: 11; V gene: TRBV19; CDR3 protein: CASSSRYEQYF
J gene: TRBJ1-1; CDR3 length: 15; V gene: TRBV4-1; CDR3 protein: CASSRVQGGGTEAFF
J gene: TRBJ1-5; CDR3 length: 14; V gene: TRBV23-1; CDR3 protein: CASSRRRFHQPQHF
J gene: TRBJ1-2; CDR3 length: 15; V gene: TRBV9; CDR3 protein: CASSVRDQRIYGYTF
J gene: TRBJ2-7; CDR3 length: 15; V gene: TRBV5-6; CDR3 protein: CASSSGLAGPYEQYF
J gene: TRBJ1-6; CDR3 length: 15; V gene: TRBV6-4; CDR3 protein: CASSEAGGTHSPLHF